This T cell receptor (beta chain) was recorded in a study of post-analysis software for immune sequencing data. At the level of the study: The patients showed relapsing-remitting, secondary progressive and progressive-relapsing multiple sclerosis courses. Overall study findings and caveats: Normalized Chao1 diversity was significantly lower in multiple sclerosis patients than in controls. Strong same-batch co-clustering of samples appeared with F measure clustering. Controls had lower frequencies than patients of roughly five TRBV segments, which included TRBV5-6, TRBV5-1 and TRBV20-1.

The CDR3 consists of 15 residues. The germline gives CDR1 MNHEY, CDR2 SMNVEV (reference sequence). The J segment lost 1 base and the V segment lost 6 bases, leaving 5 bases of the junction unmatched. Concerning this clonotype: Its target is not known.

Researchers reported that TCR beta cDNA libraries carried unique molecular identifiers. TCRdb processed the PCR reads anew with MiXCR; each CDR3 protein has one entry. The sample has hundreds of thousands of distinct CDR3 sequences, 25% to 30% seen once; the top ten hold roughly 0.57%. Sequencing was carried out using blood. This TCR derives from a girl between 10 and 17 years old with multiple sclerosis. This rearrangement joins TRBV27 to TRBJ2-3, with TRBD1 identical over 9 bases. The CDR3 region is CASRLRDRGTDTQYF. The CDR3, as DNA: TGTGCCAGCAGGCTTCGGGACAGGGGCACAGATACGCAGTATTTT.